A selection of T cell receptor beta chains follows, all from one sample in a study of blood T cell repertoires in COVID-19. Sequencing was performed with immunoSEQ multiplex PCR; in TCRdb, only in-frame clones are kept and a portion is missing. The sample holds 650,000 to 800,000 clones, 85% to 90% seen once. Sequenced input: peripheral blood. These TCRs come from a woman under 30 with acute or convalescent COVID-19. Both conserved end residues are part of each CDR3. D genes are given only for firm matches. Size values are once, few and many counts, or a class for expanded clones, and some rows have none.

D	size	V	J	CDR3	DNA
-	-	TRBV5-1	TRBJ2-2	CASSLDPGRSGELFF	TGCGCCAGCAGCTTGGACCCGGGGAGGTCCGGGGAGCTGTTTTTT
-	-	TRBV5-6	TRBJ1-2	CASALGEPNYGYTF	TGTGCCAGCGCCCTAGGGGAACCTAACTATGGCTACACCTTC
-	few	TRBV4-2	TRBJ2-7	CASSTPGLPFEQYF	TGTGCCAGCAGCACTCCGGGACTCCCTTTCGAGCAGTACTTC
-	-	TRBV5-1	TRBJ1-2	CASSLARLGALNYGYTF	TGCGCCAGCAGCTTGGCCCGGTTGGGGGCCCTAAACTATGGCTACACCTTC
TRBD1	-	TRBV18	TRBJ1-1	CASSRGQPTEAFF	TGTGCCAGCTCACGGGGACAGCCCACTGAAGCTTTCTTT
-	once	TRBV5-1	TRBJ2-7	CASSLEGLPYEQYF	TGCGCCAGCAGCTTGGAGGGGCTACCCTACGAGCAGTACTTC
-	-	TRBV27	TRBJ1-5	CARQTEDSNQPQHF	TGTGCCAGACAGACAGAGGATAGCAATCAGCCCCAGCATTTT
TRBD1	-	TRBV4-2	TRBJ1-1	CASSQEEGARTEAFF	TGTGCCAGCAGCCAAGAGGAGGGGGCGCGAACTGAAGCTTTCTTT
-	-	TRBV4-1	TRBJ2-3	CASNMAGTGDTQYF	TGCGCCAGCAATATGGCGGGGACGGGGGATACGCAGTATTTT
TRBD1	-	TRBV19	TRBJ2-7	CASSTTGVSLEQYF	TGTGCCAGTAGTACTACAGGGGTCTCCCTCGAGCAGTACTTC
-	-	TRBV6-5	TRBJ1-5	CASSYSPPGPQHF	TGTGCCAGCAGTTACTCACCCCCGGGGCCCCAGCATTTT
-	-	TRBV5-6	TRBJ2-7	CASSRGLAYEQYF	TGTGCCAGCAGCCGTGGACTGGCCTACGAGCAGTACTTC
-	once	TRBV6-6	TRBJ1-3	CASRTGQMGNTIYF	TGTGCCAGCAGGACCGGACAGATGGGAAACACCATATATTTT
-	-	TRBV9	TRBJ2-2	CASSVTGNTGELFF	TGTGCCAGCAGCGTGACAGGGAACACCGGGGAGCTGTTTTTT
-	-	TRBV10-1	TRBJ1-3	CASRPRDTTGNTIYF	TGCGCCAGCAGACCCCGGGACACCACTGGAAACACCATATATTTT
TRBD2	-	TRBV4-3	TRBJ2-7	CASSQDRAGVAYEQYF	TGCGCCAGCAGCCAAGATAGGGCGGGGGTTGCCTACGAGCAGTACTTC
-	-	TRBV7-3	TRBJ2-3	CASSLGGEPTDTQYF	TGTGCCAGCAGCTTAGGTGGGGAGCCCACAGATACGCAGTATTTT
-	-	TRBV12-3/TRBV12-4	TRBJ1-2	CASSYGQRYTF	TGTGCCAGCAGTTATGGACAGCGCTACACCTTC
TRBD1	once	TRBV6-5	TRBJ1-6	CASSWTGTNSPLHF	TGTGCCAGCAGTTGGACAGGGACGAATTCACCCCTCCACTTT
TRBD1	-	TRBV20-1	TRBJ2-7	CSARTGWEQYF	TGCAGTGCTCGGACAGGGTGGGAGCAGTACTTC
-	-	TRBV10-3	TRBJ1-5	CAINKEVQQPQHF	TGTGCCATCAATAAGGAGGTTCAGCAGCCCCAGCATTTT
-	-	TRBV18	TRBJ2-7	CASSPSTGGATSYEQYF	TGTGCCAGCTCACCATCCACCGGCGGGGCAACCTCCTACGAGCAGTACTTC
-	-	TRBV30	TRBJ1-3	CAWSVPRVSGNTIYF	TGTGCCTGGAGTGTACCGAGGGTCTCTGGAAACACCATATATTTT
TRBD1	-	TRBV24-1	TRBJ2-1	CATSDRDRETNEQFF	TGTGCCACCAGTGACCGGGACAGAGAGACCAATGAGCAGTTCTTC
-	-	TRBV5-1	TRBJ2-3	CASSLSEYTDTQYF	TGCGCCAGCAGCTTGTCGGAGTACACAGATACGCAGTATTTT
TRBD1	-	TRBV11-3	TRBJ1-2	CASRQSIQGAHNYGYTF	TGTGCCAGCAGGCAATCTATACAGGGGGCCCACAACTATGGCTACACCTTC
-	-	TRBV9	TRBJ2-7	CASSVGGLPYEQYF	TGTGCCAGCAGCGTAGGTGGACTACCCTACGAGCAGTACTTC
-	-	TRBV12-3/TRBV12-4	TRBJ2-7	CASSLGLGRQVGF	TGTGCCAGCAGTTTGGGGTTGGGAAGACAGGTCGGATTC
TRBD1	-	TRBV3-1/TRBV3-2	TRBJ2-3	CASSPAGTGLNTQYF	TGTGCCAGCAGCCCCGCCGGGACAGGGCTGAATACGCAGTATTTT
-	-	TRBV6-5	TRBJ1-2	CASRPSGSSYGYTF	TGTGCCAGCAGGCCCTCGGGGTCGAGCTATGGCTACACCTTC
-	-	TRBV2	TRBJ1-4	CASTWPGPGVEKLFF	TGTGCCAGCACCTGGCCGGGTCCGGGGGTCGAAAAACTGTTTTTT
-	-	TRBV9	TRBJ1-2	CASSLDSYGYTF	TGTGCCAGCAGCCTGGACAGCTATGGCTACACCTTC
-	-	TRBV9	TRBJ1-5	CASSVDTDSNQPQHF	TGTGCCAGCAGCGTAGACACCGATAGCAATCAGCCCCAGCATTTT
TRBD1	-	TRBV23-1	TRBJ1-1	CASSPHRGLGTEAFF	TGCGCCAGCAGTCCCCACAGGGGGCTTGGCACTGAAGCTTTCTTT
TRBD1	-	TRBV27	TRBJ2-5	CASRNNRDRYQETQYF	TGTGCCAGCAGAAACAACCGGGACAGATACCAAGAGACCCAGTACTTC
-	-	TRBV7-9	TRBJ2-1	CASSFRTALSSYNEQFF	TGTGCCAGCAGCTTTCGGACAGCCTTGAGCTCCTACAATGAGCAGTTCTTC
TRBD1	-	TRBV6-5	TRBJ2-3	CASSADRASTDTQYF	TGTGCCAGCAGCGCCGACAGGGCTAGCACAGATACGCAGTATTTT
-	-	TRBV11-3	TRBJ1-1	CASSLEAGEAFF	TGTGCCAGCAGCTTAGAGGCAGGTGAAGCTTTCTTT
-	-	TRBV12-3/TRBV12-4	TRBJ1-2	CASSPGLSYGYTF	TGTGCCAGCTCCCCTGGGCTCTCCTATGGCTACACCTTC
-	-	TRBV2	TRBJ1-1	CASRRGADTNTEAFF	TGTGCCAGCAGACGGGGGGCCGACACCAACACTGAAGCTTTCTTT
-	-	TRBV27	TRBJ1-5	CASSLFYSNQPQHF	TGTGCCAGCAGCCTATTTTATAGCAATCAGCCCCAGCATTTT
TRBD1	-	TRBV7-2	TRBJ1-1	CASSYRTGENTEAFF	TGTGCCAGCAGCTACAGGACAGGGGAAAACACTGAAGCTTTCTTT
-	once	TRBV6-5	TRBJ1-4	CASSLTDATNEKLFF	TGTGCCAGCAGTTTGACAGATGCAACTAATGAAAAACTGTTTTTT
-	-	TRBV18	TRBJ1-5	CASSPDGGQPQHF	TGTGCCAGCTCACCAGACGGAGGTCAGCCCCAGCATTTT
-	-	TRBV20-1	TRBJ2-3	CSASQRPTDTQYF	TGCAGTGCTAGTCAGCGACCCACAGATACGCAGTATTTT
-	-	TRBV4-1	TRBJ1-6	CASSHGGRDKGSPLHF	TGCGCCAGCAGCCATGGGGGCCGAGATAAAGGGTCACCCCTCCACTTT